One sample yielded the 14 T cell receptor beta chains listed below, sequenced in a study of cytomegalovirus exposure and HLA in healthy donors. 13 Jbeta primers and 60 Vbeta primers were used for the PCR. The protocol was immunoSEQ multiplex PCR, while the TCRdb copy is restricted to in-frame clones and leaves out a portion. The table has some 170,000 clones, roughly 85% seen once; the top ten hold less than 8%. Sequencing was carried out using PBMCs. These receptors all come from a man between 35 and 55 years old in good health and CMV-seropositive.

The chain combines TRBV6-6 with TRBJ2-1, with TRBD2 identical over 7 bases. Germline CDR1 reads MNHNY; CDR2 reads SVGAGI (reference sequence). V lost 2 bases and J lost 14; bases outside the gene matches: 9. The CDR3 contains 13 residues. In DNA, the CDR3 is TGTGCCAGCAGTTACGAGGGCGGTGGGGGGGAGTTCTTC. It codes for CASSYEGGGGEFF.

The chain employs TRBV7-9 and TRBJ2-3; TRBD1 might be the D (5 bases). This CDR3 has 15 amino acids. Germline V lookup: CDR1 SEHNR, CDR2 FQNEAQ (reference sequence). Trimming took 1 base from V and 3 from J, leaving 11 bases between them. The CDR3 DNA is TGTGCCAGCAGCTTAGGGCTCGCAGGGACAGATACGCAGTATTTT. This codes for CASSLGLAGTDTQYF.

The chain couples TRBV12-5 to TRBJ2-3; 10 bases are a match to TRBD2. The CDR3 is 14 amino acids. J lost 4 bases, V lost 6 bases, and 4 bases had no gene match. Germline V gene lookup returns CDR1 LGHNT and CDR2 FRNRAP. The CDR3 DNA reads as TGTGCTAGTGGACAAGGACTAGCGGCAGATACGCAGTATTTT. Translation: CASGQGLAADTQYF.

The chain couples TRBV25-1 to TRBJ1-4; D is ambiguous. Looked up from germline, CDR1 is MGHDK and CDR2 is SYGVNS. There are 11 residues in the CDR3. The V gene lost 5 bases and the J gene lost 8 bases, with 6 bases spanning the gap. CDR3 protein: CASSPEEKLFF. In DNA, the CDR3 is TGTGCCAGCAGTCCGGAGGAAAAACTGTTTTTT.

The chain has TRBV27 and TRBJ1-4; TRBD1 might be the D (6 bases). Trimming removed 4 bases from V and 4 bases from J, with 10 bases in between. The germline V gene encodes CDR1 MNHEY and CDR2 SMNVEV (reference sequence). This CDR3 comprises 14 residues. CDR3 region: CASSSRGINEKLFF. The CDR3, as DNA: TGTGCCAGCAGTTCCAGGGGTATTAATGAAAAACTGTTTTTT.

The J gene is TRBJ2-5, the V gene TRBV2, with D hard to call. The CDR3 totals 16 residues. The V and J ends lost 4 bases and 4 bases respectively, with 19 bases between them. Germline V gives CDR1 SNHLY, CDR2 FYNNEI. This CDR3 reads CASSAATLSPGETQYF. In DNA, the CDR3 is TGTGCCAGCAGTGCCGCCACGTTGAGCCCGGGAGAGACCCAGTACTTC.

The gene calls are TRBV11-3 and TRBJ1-4, with TRBD1 as a possible D gene (5 bases). Looked up from germline, CDR1 is SGHNT and CDR2 is YENEEA. V shed 4 bases and J shed 4 bases, with 16 bases lying between them. This CDR3 region has 16 residues. CDR3 loop: CASSSPGGVDNEKLFF. In DNA form, the CDR3 reads TGTGCCAGCAGCTCTCCCGGAGGGGTCGATAATGAAAAACTGTTTTTT. Based on the CDR3 plus reference TRBV11-3 and TRBJ1-4, the full variable domain is EAGVVQSPRYKIIEKKQPVAFWCNPISGHNTLYWYLQNLGQGPELLIRYENEEAVDDSQLPKDRFSAERLKGVDSTLKIQPAELGDSAVYLCASSSPGGVDNEKLFFGSGTQLSVL.

The V gene is TRBV29-1, the J gene TRBJ1-1; the D gene is possibly TRBD1 (6 bases). CDR1 SQVTM and CDR2 ANQGSEA come from the germline V gene. Trimming removed 4 bases from V and 6 bases from J, with 18 bases in between. CDR3 length: 14 amino acids. The CDR3 sequence is CSVGGGGGNSEAFF. For the CDR3, the DNA is TGCAGCGTTGGGGGGGGCGGGGGTAATTCTGAAGCTTTCTTT.

This clone was seen a few times. This chain uses TRBV7-2 with TRBJ1-4, with TRBD1 as a possible D gene (6 bases). With 0 bases removed from V and 8 bases from J, the gap between germline ends came to 16 bases. Germline lookup yields CDR1 SGHTA and CDR2 FQGNSA. The CDR3 covers 16 residues. The CDR3, as DNA: TGTGCCAGCAGCTTAGCCCCCAGCGGGGGCTTAGAAAAACTGTTTTTT. This translates into CASSLAPSGGLEKLFF.

The count of this clone is one. This chain connects TRBV27 to TRBJ1-1; tentative D call: TRBD1 (5 bases). Germline values: CDR1 MNHEY, CDR2 SMNVEV (reference sequence). The CDR3 sequence is 13 residues long. Trimming pared 2 bases from V and 3 bases from J, leaving 7 bases between. In DNA, the CDR3 is TGTGCCAGCAGTTTAAGGGGCTACACTGAAGCTTTCTTT. It translates to CASSLRGYTEAFF.

J is TRBJ2-7 and V is TRBV10-3; TRBD2 aligns across 12 bases. The V and J ends lost 6 bases and 0 bases, in that order; junction bases with no gene match: 3. This CDR3 has 15 residues. Germline values: CDR1 ENHRY, CDR2 SYGVKD. CDR3 loop: CAIRTGLAGSYEQYF. Written as DNA, the CDR3 is TGTGCCATCAGAACGGGACTAGCGGGCTCCTACGAGCAGTACTTC.

Only a few counts were recorded for this clone. The V call is TRBV6-5, the J call TRBJ1-5; D is unresolved. Trimming left V 8 bases short and J 6 bases short, with 11 bases between. The germline CDR1 and CDR2 sequences are MNHEY and SVGAGI. This CDR3 comprises 12 residues. CDR3 loop: CASRPRGQPQHF. DNA for the CDR3: TGTGCCAGCCGCCCACGAGGTCAGCCCCAGCATTTT.

V gene TRBV2 combines with J gene TRBJ2-1; D remains ambiguous. The CDR3 has 12 amino acids. Trimming cost V 4 bases and J 7 bases, with 8 bases left between them. The germline gives CDR1 SNHLY, CDR2 FYNNEI. The CDR3 DNA reads as TGTGCCAGCAGTGGACAAGCAAATGAGCAGTTCTTC. The encoded protein is CASSGQANEQFF.

The chain uses TRBV19 and TRBJ2-5; TRBD1 matches at 9 bases. The CDR3 sequence is 15 residues long. Trimming cost V 6 bases and J 2 bases; bases outside gene matches: 7. CDR1 is LNHDA and CDR2 is SQIVND in the germline V gene (reference sequence). This CDR3 is CASSSTGGRQETQYF. CDR3 nucleotide sequence: TGTGCCAGTAGCTCGACAGGGGGTAGACAAGAGACCCAGTACTTC.